This T cell receptor (beta chain) originates from a study of CD8+CD57+ T cells in acquired aplastic anemia. Overall study: Average DNA yield from sorted CD4+ and CD8+ cells was around 3.2 ug.

This clonotype was seen only a few times. No antigen is known for it. This CDR3 has 15 amino acids. Germline V gene data show CDR1 as LNHDA and CDR2 as SQIVND (reference sequence). V lost 5 bases to trimming and J lost 4 bases; unmatched junction nucleotides: 6. Genomic DNA constituted the template upon which TCR beta VDJ and CDR3 profiling was performed. TCRdb itself ran the reads through MiXCR, one entry per CDR3 protein. The sample has about 200,000 distinct CDR3 sequences, roughly 50% seen once. Only patients with CD8+CD57+ cell expansion on flow cytometry were chosen for sequencing. Patients uniformly had severe acquired aplastic anemia. Overall study results and limits: A set of twenty-nine CD8+ CDR3 sequences was shared between patients and controls, and these sequences appeared highly expressed in patients. Patients versus controls showed no significant CD8+ Simpson's diversity difference.

Sample: sorted CD4+, CD8+, or CD8+CD57+ T cells (not recorded which) from PBMCs. The sequence derives from a human donor with aplastic anemia. This sequence joins TRBV19 and TRBJ2-1; 9 nucleotides align to TRBD2. CDR3 sequence reads: CASSLGTSRYNEQFF. CDR3 DNA sequence: TGTGCCAGTAGTCTGGGGACTAGCCGATACAATGAGCAGTTCTTC.